These 24 T cell receptor beta chains were sequenced from one sample in a study of CDR3 diversity in severe acne. TCRdb analysed the PCR reads with MiXCR anew, one entry per CDR3 protein. The table has more than 85,000 distinct CDR3 sequences, approximately 49% seen once. Sequenced material: blood. Every receptor here comes from a male donor with severe acne vulgaris.

A note on this clonotype: A single base separates this from a much larger clone, so it may be a read error. The chain uses TRBV11-1 and TRBJ2-7; 10 bases map to TRBD1. Germline CDR1 SGHAT, CDR2 FQDESV (reference sequence). This CDR3 is built from 16 residues. The CDR3 nucleotides are TGTGCCAGCAGCCCTGGGTCCCGACAGGGGGCGTACGAGCGGTACTTC. Encoded protein: CASSPGSRQGAYERYF.

This clonotype has a single count. The CDR3 end shows no conserved phenylalanine or tryptophan, and so a read error is likely. Because the CDR3's place on the DNA is in doubt, the DNA is left out and the CDR3 is given as listed by TCRdb. This rearrangement joins TRBV11-2 to TRBJ2-7; TRBD1 is taken as the D call from the table, unchecked against the DNA. Germline CDR1 is SGHAT and CDR2 is FQNNGV. The CDR3 spans 14 amino acids, including both terminal residues. The CDR3 here is CASSIQGSSYERYL.

The chain couples TRBV4-2 to TRBJ2-7, with 12 bases aligning to TRBD2. Trimming at V came to 3 bases and at J to 3 bases, leaving 3 bases not matched to a gene. The germline gives CDR1 LGHNA, CDR2 YNFKEQ. The CDR3 contains 15 residues. CDR3 bases: TGTGCCAGCAGCCAGGAGACTAGCGGGAGCTACGAGCAGTACTTC. As protein: CASSQETSGSYEQYF.

The chain is built from TRBV2 and TRBJ2-4; D could derive from TRBD1 or TRBD2 (5 bases each). Trimming removed 7 bases at V and 7 bases at J, with 17 bases between. The CDR3 has 14 amino acids. Germline assignment: CDR1 SNHLY and CDR2 FYNNEI. CDR3 sequence reads: CASTEHPRGNIQYF. The DNA for the CDR3 is TGTGCCAGCACCGAGCACCCGAGGGGTAACATTCAGTACTTC.

The chain joins TRBV24-1 to TRBJ1-5; a weak D match, TRBD1 (6 bases). V dropped 3 bases and J dropped 6 bases, with 8 bases sitting between them. From germline, CDR1 is KGHDR and CDR2 SFDVKD. This CDR3 has 13 amino acids. As DNA, the CDR3 is TGTGCCACCAGTGATAGCAGGGGTCAGCCCCAGCATTTT. Translating gives CATSDSRGQPQHF.

This clonotype appeared a few times. The V and J genes are TRBV7-6 and TRBJ1-5; D is ambiguous. The CDR3 is made up of 15 amino acids. V lost 5 bases and J 5 bases, leaving 16 bases between the germline ends. The germline gives CDR1 SGHVS, CDR2 FNYEAQ. The CDR3 loop reads CASSPGAGGYQPQHF. CDR3 nucleotide sequence: TGTGCCAGCAGCCCAGGCGCAGGAGGCTATCAGCCCCAGCATTTT.

This clonotype was detected many times. The chain links TRBV7-6 to TRBJ2-6; tentatively, D is TRBD1 (5 bases). CDR1 and CDR2 (germline): SGHVS, FNYEAQ. This CDR3 region has 16 residues. V was shortened by 5 bases and J by 1 base, with 12 bases between the two germline ends. CDR3 DNA sequence: TGTGCCAGCAGCCCCATCAGGGTATCTGGGGCCAACGTCCTGACTTTC. Translating it yields CASSPIRVSGANVLTF.

Concerning this clonotype itself: A much larger clone lies one base from this, so it may be a read error. The V and J genes are TRBV2 and TRBJ2-1; D is perhaps TRBD1 or TRBD2 (5 bases each). The CDR3 has 13 residues. Germline CDR1 reads SNHLY; CDR2 reads FYNNEI. CDR3 coding DNA: TGTGCCAGCAGACGGGACCCCGGCAATGAGCAGCTCTTC. Translated, it gives CASRRDPGNEQLF.

As to this clonotype: Possible read error: a much larger clone is one base away. Without the conserved terminal phenylalanine or tryptophan, this CDR3 likely stems from a read error. The rearrangement uses TRBV20-1 and TRBJ1-2, with D unclear. V gave up 2 bases and J gave up 2 bases, with 15 bases separating them. Germline values: CDR1 DFQATT, CDR2 SNEGSKA (reference sequence). This CDR3 has 15 residues. In DNA, the CDR3 is TGCAGTGCTAGACCTCCGGGCCAGGAAAACTATGGCTACACCCTC. It encodes CSARPPGQENYGYTL.

Note on this clonotype: With a much larger clone just one base away, this may be a read error. The chain has TRBV5-1 and TRBJ2-3, with D perhaps TRBD2 (6 bases). This CDR3 has 16 amino acids. Per the germline V gene, CDR1 is SGHRS and CDR2 is YFSETQ. The CDR3 DNA reads TGCGCCGGCAGCGCGACGACTAGGACTAGCACAGATACGCAGTATTTT. Amino acids: CAGSATTRTSTDTQYF.

This clonotype appeared many times. V gene TRBV2 combines with J gene TRBJ2-1; TRBD1 aligns across 9 bases. The CDR3 runs 16 residues. From germline, CDR1 is SNHLY and CDR2 FYNNEI. V lost 7 bases, J lost 7 bases, and 14 bases stayed unmatched. The CDR3 here is CASKEPGQGETNEQFF. The CDR3 DNA reads TGTGCCAGCAAAGAACCGGGACAGGGTGAGACAAATGAGCAGTTCTTC.

This clonotype has more than one count but fewer than ten. V is TRBV7-8 and J is TRBJ2-3; the match to TRBD1 covers 11 bases. J was trimmed by 5 bases and V by 5 bases; bases with no gene match: 6. This CDR3 comprises 15 residues. The germline V gene encodes CDR1 SGHVS and CDR2 FQNEAQ. CDR3 loop: CASSPRTGGVDTQYF. The CDR3 bases are TGTGCCAGCAGCCCCAGGACAGGGGGCGTAGATACGCAGTATTTT.

The V call is TRBV10-1, the J call TRBJ1-1; weak D call: TRBD1 (5 bases). CDR1 is WNHNN, CDR2 SYGVQD, per germline (reference sequence). This CDR3 is built from 12 residues. With 8 bases removed from V and 5 bases from J, the gap between germline ends came to 12 bases. The CDR3 DNA follows: TGCGCCAGCGGGACGGTGGGTACTGAAGCTTTCTTT. Translated: CASGTVGTEAFF.

The chain carries TRBV25-1 and TRBJ1-2; 9 bases are shared with TRBD1. V was clipped by 5 bases and J by 2 bases; unmatched bases: 3. Germline V lookup: CDR1 MGHDK, CDR2 SYGVNS. The CDR3 length is 14 residues. In DNA form, the CDR3 reads TGTGCCAGCAGTTGGGACAGGGCCAACTATGGCTACACCTTC. It translates to CASSWDRANYGYTF.

This clonotype was recorded a few times. A much larger clone lies one base from this, so it may be a read error. This chain joins TRBV20-1 and TRBJ2-1; D gene uncertain. The CDR3 extends over 13 amino acids. The germline V and J ends were trimmed by 5 bases and 0 bases, with 8 bases remaining between them. The germline CDR1 and CDR2 sequences are DFQATT and SNEGSKA (reference sequence). CDR3 nucleotides: TGCAGTGCTGCAGACCCCTCCTACAATGAGCAGTTCTTC. Protein: CSAADPSYNEQFF.

Comment on this clonotype: This CDR3 fails to terminate in the conserved phenylalanine or tryptophan, so it likely reflects a read error. The chain carries TRBV6-6 and TRBJ1-2, with D unclear. CDR1 and CDR2 from the germline V gene are MNHNY and SVGAGI (reference sequence). CDR3 length equals 15 residues. The ends were cut back, 0 bases at V and 0 bases at J, with 8 bases in the middle. CDR3 in amino acids: CASSYSPGTNYGYTL. In nucleotides, the CDR3 is TGTGCCAGCAGTTACTCGCCAGGAACTAACTATGGCTACACCCTC.

This clonotype was seen a handful of times. The chain recombines TRBV5-1 with TRBJ2-3; D remains ambiguous. The CDR3 consists of 15 residues. Trimming removed 4 bases from V and 0 bases from J, with 12 bases in between. The germline V gene encodes CDR1 SGHRS and CDR2 YFSETQ. The CDR3 nucleotides read TGCGCCAGCAGCCGGGTACCGACTAGCACAGATACGCAGTATTTT. Translated, it gives CASSRVPTSTDTQYF.

As for this clonotype: Relative to the germline gene, one junction end is altered; a read error may explain this. The chain couples TRBV3-1 to TRBJ2-7, with D tentatively TRBD2 (6 bases). CDR3 length: 16 amino acids. Germline CDR1 reads LGHDT; CDR2 reads YNNKEL (reference sequence). The CDR3 DNA sequence: TGTGCCAGCAGCCAAGATTTAGGAGGGGATACGGACGAGCAGTGCTTC. This encodes CASSQDLGGDTDEQCF.

As concerns this clonotype: No conserved phenylalanine or tryptophan ends this CDR3, so it is likely a read error. The DNA is omitted, as the CDR3 cannot be located on it reliably, and the CDR3 follows TCRdb's listing. The chain couples TRBV24-1 to TRBJ2-3; the table names TRBD1, a call not compared with the DNA. Germline-derived CDR1 and CDR2 are KGHDR and SFDVKD. The CDR3 is 9 amino acids in total, end residues counted. CDR3: CATSDLTGQ.

By share, this clonotype counts as medium-sized. This chain joins TRBV13 and TRBJ2-7; the D gene is possibly TRBD2 (6 bases). Per germline, CDR1 PRHDT and CDR2 FYEKMQ (reference sequence). CDR3 length equals 15 residues. Trimming cost V 5 bases and J 1 base, with 15 bases left between them. CDR3 amino acids: CASSPEGSGSYEQYF. In nucleotides, the CDR3 is TGTGCCAGCAGCCCAGAGGGTAGCGGATCCTACGAGCAGTACTTC.

Concerning this clonotype: A much larger clonotype is one base distant, so this may be a read error. The genes are TRBV12-3 or TRBV12-4 and TRBJ1-2; unclear D gene. The CDR3 is made up of 15 amino acids. Trimming removed 5 bases at V and 4 bases at J, with 17 bases between. Here the CDR3 reads CASSKTDGGLYGYTF. CDR3 nucleotide sequence: TGTGCCAGCAGTAAAACTGACGGAGGGCTCTATGGCTACACCTTC.

This sequence joins TRBV20-1 and TRBJ2-5; TRBD2 matches at 13 bases. This CDR3 region has 17 residues. Germline V gives CDR1 DFQATT, CDR2 SNEGSKA (reference sequence). Trimming took 6 bases from V and 5 from J; bases not matched to a gene: 15. The CDR3 sequence is CSALGRTSGSPGETQYF. The CDR3 nucleotides are TGCAGTGCCTTGGGCCGGACTAGCGGGAGCCCGGGGGAGACCCAGTACTTC.

V usage is TRBV19 and J usage is TRBJ2-6; D gene ambiguous. V was pared by 3 bases and J by 3 bases, with 6 bases between. The CDR3 is made up of 14 amino acids. The germline V gene encodes CDR1 LNHDA and CDR2 SQIVND (reference sequence). In DNA form, the CDR3 reads TGTGCCAGTAGTATTTTTCTTGGGGCCAACGTCCTGACTTTC. Its translation is CASSIFLGANVLTF.

The V gene is TRBV28, the J gene TRBJ2-7; D uncertain. Germline V gene data show CDR1 as MDHEN and CDR2 as SYDVKM. The CDR3 has 15 amino acids. Trimming removed 5 bases at V and 4 bases at J, with 18 bases between. The CDR3, as DNA: TGTGCCAGCAGTGCCTTTCTCCAGACCTCTTACGAGCAGTACTTC. This encodes CASSAFLQTSYEQYF.